This entry is about one T cell receptor (beta chain). Its antigen is not identified. RNA extraction and reverse transcription yielded cDNA as sequencing template. Repertoires were generated with immunoSEQ multiplex PCR, while TCRdb's copy carries only in-frame clones and drops some. The data hold some 100,000 clones, with around 47% observed a single time. The treatment: oral pan-JAK inhibitor, 5-10 mg twice daily. The CDR3 is 15 residues long. Looked up from germline, CDR1 is SGDLS and CDR2 is YYNGEE. The V end was cut by 4 bases, the J end by 10 bases, with 23 bases between. These data belong to a study of CD8+ T cells in alopecia areata. Study observations and caveats: Scalp clonality, along with expanded CD8+ clones among the top 100, was significantly decreased by tofacitinib. During tofacitinib treatment, many expanded lesional clones remained in scalp and blood. With just one nonresponder, it is still uncertain whether baseline CD8+ expansion relates to response. Between patients, shared TCR sequences were less clear than in mice. This was possibly due in part to HLA diversity in the patient population.

J is TRBJ1-2 and V is TRBV9, with D possibly being TRBD1 (6 bases). The receptor comes from a human donor with alopecia areata. Specimen: CD8+ T cells sorted from blood, collected at week 24, from a patient treated with tofacitinib. The CDR3 nucleotides are TGTGCCAGCAGCAACGGACAGAGGTCGTTTCTCGACTACACCTTC. Its protein product is CASSNGQRSFLDYTF.